This TCR beta chain originates from a study of T cells in Graves' hyperthyroidism and ophthalmopathy. Study-level background: Any treatment followed the collection of peripheral blood at initial diagnosis. Notes on the study in general: Before onset, by a median of 6.5 months, the model predicted ophthalmopathy.

This clonotype was seen many times. Its antigen is currently unknown. It may be a read error: a sequence one base away is much more abundant. Germline V gene data show CDR1 as SEHNR and CDR2 as FQNEAQ (reference sequence). V lost 5 bases, J lost 0 bases, and 7 bases lay in between. The CDR3 is made up of 13 amino acids. The TCR beta CDR3 regions underwent amplification using RNA transcripts as the source. The HTBI set primed first-round TCR CDR3 RT-PCR. Via MiXCR, TCRdb re-called the multiplex PCR reads, giving one row per CDR3 protein. The sample records around 600,000 distinct CDR3 sequences, around 14% being singletons. With duration under 3 months, ophthalmopathy was active: Clinical Activity Score at least 3, NOSPECS at least 4.

The J gene is TRBJ1-1, the V gene TRBV7-9, with D unclear. The clonotype was recovered from a young woman with Graves' ophthalmopathy. Sequencing used blood. The CDR3 nucleotides read TGTGCCAGCAGCCCTTACATGAACACTGAAGCTTTCTTT. Amino acids: CASSPYMNTEAFF. The full variable domain, in which reference TRBV7-9 and TRBJ1-1 provide the parts outside the CDR3, is DTGVSQNPRHKITKRGQNVTFRCDPISEHNRLYWYRQTLGQGPEFLTYFQNEAQLEKSRLLSDRFSAERPKGSFSTLEIQRTEQGDSAMYLCASSPYMNTEAFFGQGTRLTVV.